These 16 T cell receptor beta chains were sequenced from one sample in a study of blood T cell repertoires in COVID-19. Using immunoSEQ multiplex PCR, the repertoire was profiled, and TCRdb retains in-frame clones only, with some absent. The sample consists of approximately 94,000 clones, approximately 86% of them appearing once. Sequenced sample: peripheral blood. These receptors were obtained from a human donor in a cohort sampled during active COVID-19.

The chain carries TRBV5-1 and TRBJ2-5; TRBD2 matches 10 bases. Germline loops: CDR1 SGHRS, CDR2 YFSETQ. This CDR3 spans 17 amino acids. J gave up 0 bases and V 3 bases, and 8 bases lay outside the gene matches. In DNA, the CDR3 is TGCGCCAGCAGCTCACCGACTAGCGGGTTATACCAAGAGACCCAGTACTTC. Protein: CASSSPTSGLYQETQYF.

The chain is built from TRBV7-8 and TRBJ1-1, with D perhaps matching TRBD1 (6 bases). The CDR3 runs to 15 residues. CDR1 and CDR2 from the germline V gene are SGHVS and FQNEAQ. Trimming removed 1 base at V and 4 bases at J, with 13 bases between. CDR3 protein: CASSLDLAGATEAFF. CDR3 nucleotide sequence: TGTGCCAGCAGCTTAGATCTGGCAGGGGCCACTGAAGCTTTCTTT.

The chain carries TRBV7-3 and TRBJ2-1, with D maybe TRBD2 (7 bases). The CDR3 length is 15 residues. V was clipped by 5 bases and J by 6 bases, with 17 bases between them. CDR1 and CDR2 (germline): SGHTA, FQGTGA. CDR3 region: CASSPRGASSNEQFF. The CDR3 coding sequence is TGTGCCAGCAGCCCCCGGGGGGCTAGTTCCAATGAGCAGTTCTTC.

The CDR3 bases are TGTGCCAGCAGCTTCGGGACAGGGGGCGCGGGACCCCTCCACTTT. It yields the protein CASSFGTGGAGPLHF. V gene TRBV6-5 combines with J gene TRBJ1-6, with 12 bases lining up with TRBD1. J was trimmed by 12 bases and V by 6 bases; bases with no gene match: 9. This CDR3 has 15 residues. Germline CDR1 is MNHEY and CDR2 is SVGAGI.

The chain joins TRBV7-2 to TRBJ2-1, with 8 bases identical to TRBD2. The ends lost 10 bases at V and 6 bases at J; junction bases unmatched: 14. Per germline, CDR1 SGHTA and CDR2 FQGNSA. The length of the CDR3 is 15 residues. The CDR3 loop reads CAIIRGGRRANEQFF. The DNA of the CDR3 is TGTGCCATCATACGGGGGGGCCGAAGGGCCAATGAGCAGTTCTTC.

This clone was picked up one time. J is TRBJ2-1 and V is TRBV28; TRBD1 agrees at 7 bases. Trimming took 5 bases from V and 2 from J; bases not matched to a gene: 6. Per the germline V gene, CDR1 is MDHEN and CDR2 is SYDVKM. This CDR3 comprises 15 residues. The chain's CDR3 is CASSGPGTAYNEQFF. The CDR3 nucleotides are TGTGCCAGCAGTGGCCCTGGGACAGCCTACAATGAGCAGTTCTTC.

As for this clone: Different DNA sequences within this sample yield the same CDR3. This sequence joins TRBV2 and TRBJ1-5, with D unclear. The CDR3 has 14 amino acids. Trimming left V 8 bases short and J 0 bases short, with 11 bases between. CDR1 is SNHLY, CDR2 FYNNEI, per germline. The chain's CDR3 is CASRTDYSNQPQHF. The CDR3 DNA sequence: TGTGCCAGCCGGACGGACTATAGCAATCAGCCCCAGCATTTT.

This clone was counted only a few times. The V call is TRBV7-9, the J call TRBJ1-3; a weak D match, TRBD1 (6 bases). V was pared by 5 bases and J by 3 bases, with 11 bases between. The CDR3 length is 14 residues. Germline V gives CDR1 SEHNR, CDR2 FQNEAQ (reference sequence). The CDR3 DNA reads TGTGCCAGCAGCCCCAGGGGTCGTGGAAACACCATATATTTT. Residues: CASSPRGRGNTIYF.

Regarding this clone: This CDR3 is also generated by other DNA sequences in the sample. The chain couples TRBV11-2 to TRBJ2-2, with 9 bases fitting TRBD1. The CDR3 covers 18 residues. Germline V gives CDR1 SGHAT, CDR2 FQNNGV. The trim removed 6 bases at V and 6 bases at J, leaving 17 bases unmatched. CDR3 nucleotides: TGTGCCAGCAGTTCAATAATGGGTGGGGGACAGGGTTCCGGGGAGCTGTTTTTT. Translated, it gives CASSSIMGGGQGSGELFF.

This chain uses TRBV2 with TRBJ2-3; D is undetermined. The CDR3 consists of 11 residues. The germline V and J ends were trimmed by 8 bases and 2 bases, with 5 bases remaining between them. Germline V gene sequence: CDR1 SNHLY, CDR2 FYNNEI. DNA for the CDR3: TGTGCCAGCCTACTCACAGATACGCAGTATTTT. Its protein is CASLLTDTQYF.

The rearrangement joins TRBV5-4 to TRBJ2-7, with a weak D call TRBD2 (6 bases). V was clipped by 1 base and J by 3 bases, with 11 bases between them. The CDR3 loop spans 14 amino acids. Germline V lookup: CDR1 SGHNT, CDR2 YYREEE (reference sequence). The CDR3 bases are TGTGCCAGCAGCTTGCCCGGGACTGTCTACGAGCAGTACTTC. It codes for CASSLPGTVYEQYF. Using reference TRBV5-4 and TRBJ2-7 for the parts outside the CDR3, the full variable domain is ETGVTQSPTHLIKTRGQQVTLRCSSQSGHNTVSWYQQALGQGPQFIFQYYREEENGRGNFPPRFSGLQFPNYSSELNVNALELDDSALYLCASSLPGTVYEQYFGPGTRLTVT.

The CDR3: CASIAGGPYNEQFF. In DNA, the CDR3 is TGTGCCAGTATAGCGGGAGGGCCCTACAATGAGCAGTTCTTC. This chain connects TRBV19 to TRBJ2-1; 11 positions match TRBD2. Per the germline V gene, CDR1 is LNHDA and CDR2 is SQIVND (reference sequence). V was clipped by 7 bases and J by 2 bases; unmatched bases: 1. The CDR3 totals 14 residues. The full variable domain, completed using reference TRBV19 and TRBJ2-1, is DGGITQSPKYLFRKEGQNVTLSCEQNLNHDAMYWYRQDPGQGLRLIYYSQIVNDFQKGDIAEGYSVSREKKESFPLTVTSAQKNPTAFYLCASIAGGPYNEQFFGPGTRLTVL.

The V and J genes are TRBV10-3 and TRBJ1-5; D not resolved. This CDR3 has 15 amino acids. CDR1 and CDR2 (germline): ENHRY, SYGVKD. The germline V and J ends were trimmed by 3 bases and 3 bases, with 12 bases remaining between them. CDR3 bases: TGTGCCATCAGTGACTACAACGGAGACAATCAGCCCCAGCATTTT. It is translated as CAISDYNGDNQPQHF.

The chain couples TRBV21-1 to TRBJ1-2; the table's D call, TRBD1, has no DNA check behind it. TRBV21-1 is listed as a pseudogene. This CDR3 has 18 residues. CDR3 sequence: CASSKARDSPAGRDGYTF. The CDR3 DNA reads as TGTGCCAGCAGCAAAGCCCGGGACAGCCCCGCGGGACGGGATGGCTACACCTTC.

DNA for the CDR3: TGTGCCAGTACGGCGGACAGCTCCTACAATGAGCAGTTCTTC. Translated: CASTADSSYNEQFF. V gene TRBV6-5 combines with J gene TRBJ2-1; TRBD1 might be the D (6 bases). From germline, CDR1 is MNHEY and CDR2 SVGAGI. V was shortened by 9 bases and J by 0 bases, with 12 bases between the two germline ends. CDR3 size: 14 residues.

This clone is termed medium-sized (0.01 to 0.1%). Other DNA sequences in this sample translate to the same CDR3. V is TRBV6-4 and J is TRBJ2-1, with 8 bases identical to TRBD2. The CDR3 has 15 amino acids. J gave up 4 bases and V 0 bases, and 2 bases lay outside the gene matches. Germline CDR1 reads MRHNA; CDR2 reads SNTAGT. CDR3 in amino acids: CASSDSSGSYNEQFF. DNA for the CDR3: TGTGCCAGCAGTGACTCGAGCGGGAGTTACAATGAGCAGTTCTTC.